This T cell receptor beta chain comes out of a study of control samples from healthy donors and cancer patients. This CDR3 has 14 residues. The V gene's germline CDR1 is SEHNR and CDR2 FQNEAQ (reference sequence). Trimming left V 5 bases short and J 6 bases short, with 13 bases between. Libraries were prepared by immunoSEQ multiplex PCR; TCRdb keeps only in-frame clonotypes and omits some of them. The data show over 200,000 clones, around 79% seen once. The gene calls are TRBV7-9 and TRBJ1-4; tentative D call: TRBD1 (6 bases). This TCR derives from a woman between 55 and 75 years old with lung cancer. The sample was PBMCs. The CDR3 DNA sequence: TGTGCCAGCAGCCTTTCACAGGGAGATGAAAAACTGTTTTTT. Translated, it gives CASSLSQGDEKLFF.